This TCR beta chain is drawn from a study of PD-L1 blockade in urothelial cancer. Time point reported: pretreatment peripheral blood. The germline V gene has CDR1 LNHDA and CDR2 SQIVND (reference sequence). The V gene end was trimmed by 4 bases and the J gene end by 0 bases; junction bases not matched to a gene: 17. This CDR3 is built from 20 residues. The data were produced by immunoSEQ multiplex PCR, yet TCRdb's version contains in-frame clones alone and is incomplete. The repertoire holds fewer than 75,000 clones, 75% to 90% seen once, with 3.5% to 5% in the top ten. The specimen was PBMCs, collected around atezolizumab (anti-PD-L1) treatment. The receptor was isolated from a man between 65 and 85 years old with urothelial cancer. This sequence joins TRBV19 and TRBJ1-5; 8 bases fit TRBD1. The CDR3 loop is CASSKTPHRGSSYSNQPQHF. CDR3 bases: TGTGCCAGTAGTAAAACCCCACACAGGGGGTCCTCTTATAGCAATCAGCCCCAGCATTTT.